This TCR beta chain was sequenced in a study of glioma-infiltrating T cells. Overall study context: Blood libraries targeted roughly 4- to 11-fold coverage of about one million T cells.

The study, taken as a whole, reports: CDR3 overlap between tissue and blood was very small.

With regard to this clonotype: What it binds is not known.

V was cut by 5 bases and J by 4 bases, with 8 bases left in between. Germline loops: CDR1 SGHRS, CDR2 YFSETQ. CDR3 length: 12 residues. Amplification of TCR alpha and beta CDR3 regions from RNA used iRepertoire nested multiplex PCR. Each CDR3 protein gets one entry after TCRdb re-called the multiplex PCR reads with MiXCR. Of around 350,000 distinct CDR3 sequences in the sample, about 40% were seen once. The clonotype comes from a human donor with low-grade glioma or glioblastoma, undergoing nonglioma brain surgery, or in good health (not recorded which). The sample was glioma tissue, nonneoplastic brain tissue, or PBMCs (not recorded which). The chain links TRBV5-1 to TRBJ2-3; D remains ambiguous. In nucleotides, the CDR3 is TGCGCCAGCAGTGATTGGGCAGATACGCAGTATTTT. It is translated as CASSDWADTQYF.